This entry describes one T cell receptor beta chain. This CDR3 is built from 17 residues. CDR1 SEHNR and CDR2 FQNEAQ come from the germline V gene (reference sequence). V was clipped by 4 bases and J by 1 base; unmatched bases: 5. Use of 60 Vbeta and 13 Jbeta primers characterized the PCR. TCRdb's copy holds only in-frame clones and misses some; the assay was immunoSEQ multiplex PCR. In the table there are 120,000 or so clones, 82% of which are singletons. This sample is drawn from a study of cytomegalovirus exposure and HLA in healthy donors. The chain couples TRBV7-9 to TRBJ2-7, with 15 bases lining up with TRBD2. Specimen: PBMCs. The receptor was isolated from a male donor in good health and CMV-seropositive. The CDR3 sequence: CASSSPGLAGGSYEQYF. The CDR3 DNA sequence: TGTGCCAGCAGCTCTCCGGGACTAGCGGGGGGATCCTACGAGCAGTACTTC.